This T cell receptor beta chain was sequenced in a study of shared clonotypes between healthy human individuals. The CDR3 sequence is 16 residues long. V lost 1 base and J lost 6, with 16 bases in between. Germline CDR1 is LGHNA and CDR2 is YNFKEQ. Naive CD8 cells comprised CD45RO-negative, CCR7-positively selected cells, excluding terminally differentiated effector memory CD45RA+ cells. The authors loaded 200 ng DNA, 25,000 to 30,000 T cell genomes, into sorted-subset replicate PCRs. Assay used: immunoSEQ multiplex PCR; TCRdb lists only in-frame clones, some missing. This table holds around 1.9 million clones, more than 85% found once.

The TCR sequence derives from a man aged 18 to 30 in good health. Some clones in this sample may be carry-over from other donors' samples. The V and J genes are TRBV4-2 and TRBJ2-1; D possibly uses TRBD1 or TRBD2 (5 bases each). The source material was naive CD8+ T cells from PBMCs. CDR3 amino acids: CASSQAGQGGGNEQFF. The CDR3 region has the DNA TGTGCCAGCAGCCAAGCTGGGCAGGGTGGAGGCAATGAGCAGTTCTTC.